This TCR beta chain was sequenced during a study of OX40 agonist ivuxolimab in advanced cancers. Background on the study: Males comprised roughly four fifths of the group, whose mean age was roughly 64 years (range roughly 20 to 85). A history of anti-PD-1, anti-PD-L1 or anti-CTLA-4 therapy was acceptable, and 40% had some.

Cycle 7 day 1, cycle 4 day 1, and baseline were the timepoints at which blood was sampled. As for this clone: Its target is unknown.

Data came from immunoSEQ multiplex PCR; TCRdb stores just in-frame clones and leaves some out. Seen here are about 62,000 clones, approximately 81% observed once, and the top ten hold over 3.5%. Study results and limitations: At 0.1 to 3.0 mg/kg, CD4+ and CD8+ blood T cells expanded clonally by week 6.

The CDR3 spans 13 residues. Trimming cost V 2 bases and J 3 bases; bases outside gene matches: 1. From germline, CDR1 is MNHEY and CDR2 SMNVEV (reference sequence). The sample in question was CD4+ or CD8+ T cells sorted from blood, obtained in a trial of the OX40 agonist ivuxolimab. V usage is TRBV27 and J usage is TRBJ2-7; 7 bases align to TRBD1. The receptor was derived from an adult with an advanced solid tumor such as melanoma, head and neck, liver or kidney cancer. CDR3 residues: CASSLRTGYEQYF. The DNA for the CDR3 is TGTGCCAGCAGTTTACGGACAGGCTACGAGCAGTACTTC.